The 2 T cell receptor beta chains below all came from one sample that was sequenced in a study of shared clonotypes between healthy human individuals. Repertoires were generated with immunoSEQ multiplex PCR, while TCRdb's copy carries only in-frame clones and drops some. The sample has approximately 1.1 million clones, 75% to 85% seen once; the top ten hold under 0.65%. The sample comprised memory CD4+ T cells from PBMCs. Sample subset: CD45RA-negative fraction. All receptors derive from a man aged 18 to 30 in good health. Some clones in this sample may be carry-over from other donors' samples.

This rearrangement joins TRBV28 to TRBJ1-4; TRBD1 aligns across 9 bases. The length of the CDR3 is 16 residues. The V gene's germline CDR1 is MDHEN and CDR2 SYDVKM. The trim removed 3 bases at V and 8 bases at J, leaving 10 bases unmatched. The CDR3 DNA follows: TGTGCCAGCAGTTTGGCCAGACAGGGGGTAAGGGAAAAACTGTTTTTT. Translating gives CASSLARQGVREKLFF. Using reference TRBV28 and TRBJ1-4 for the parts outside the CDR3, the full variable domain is DVKVTQSSRYLVKRTGEKVFLECVQDMDHENMFWYRQDPGLGLRLIYFSYDVKMKEKGDIPEGYSVSREKKERFSLILESASTNQTSMYLCASSLARQGVREKLFFGSGTQLSVL.

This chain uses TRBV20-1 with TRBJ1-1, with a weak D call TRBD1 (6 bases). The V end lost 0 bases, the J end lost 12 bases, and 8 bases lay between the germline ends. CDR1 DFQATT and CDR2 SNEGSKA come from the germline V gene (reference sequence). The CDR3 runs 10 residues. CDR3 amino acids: CSARDRGSFF. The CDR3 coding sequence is TGCAGTGCTAGAGACAGGGGATCTTTCTTT.